The clone carrying this T cell receptor (beta chain) was detected many times. What it recognizes is unknown. The extraction recovered at least 5.5 micrograms of total RNA per sample. V lost 0 bases and J lost 3, with 10 bases in between. Germline V gives CDR1 MGHRA, CDR2 YSYEKL. This CDR3 spans 15 amino acids. This sample stems from a study of blood T cells in healthy people across ages. Study results and limitations: Roughly linear declines in TCR beta diversity per million T cells occurred with age. CMV status of donors was unknown, possibly confounding expanded clonotype changes.

A second roughly 6 to 12 cycle PCR used barcoded and J-beta primers. Each cDNA molecule received a tag from a template-switch adaptor that had 12 random nucleotides. TCRdb re-derived calls from the 5' RACE reads in MiXCR, one entry per CDR3 protein. The table has some 1.5 million distinct CDR3 sequences, approximately 42% seen once. The sample consisted of blood. This rearrangement joins TRBV4-1 to TRBJ2-3; D is undetermined. This receptor was taken from a young woman in good health. The CDR3, as DNA: TGCGCCAGCAGCCAAGAGACTCCGACTACAGATACGCAGTATTTT. This codes for CASSQETPTTDTQYF.